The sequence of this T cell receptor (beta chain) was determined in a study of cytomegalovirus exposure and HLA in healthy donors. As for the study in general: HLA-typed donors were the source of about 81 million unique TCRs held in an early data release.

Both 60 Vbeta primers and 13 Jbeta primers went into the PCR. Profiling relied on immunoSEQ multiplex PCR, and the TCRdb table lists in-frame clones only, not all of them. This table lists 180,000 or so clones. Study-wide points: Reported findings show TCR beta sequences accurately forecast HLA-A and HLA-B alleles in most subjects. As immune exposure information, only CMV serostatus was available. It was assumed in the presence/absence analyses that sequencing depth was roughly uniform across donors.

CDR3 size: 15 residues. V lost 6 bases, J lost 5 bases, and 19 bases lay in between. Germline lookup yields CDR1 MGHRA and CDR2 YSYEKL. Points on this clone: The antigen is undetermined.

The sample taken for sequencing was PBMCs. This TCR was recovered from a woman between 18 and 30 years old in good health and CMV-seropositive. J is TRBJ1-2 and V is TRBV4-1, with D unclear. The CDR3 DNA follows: TGCGCCAGCAGTGCAGGATTTGGTCATGGGTATGGCTACACCTTC. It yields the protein CASSAGFGHGYGYTF.